This passage covers 3 T cell receptor beta chains from one sample sequenced in a study of identical twins. TCRdb processed the 5' RACE reads anew with MiXCR; each CDR3 protein has one entry. The repertoire holds about 660,000 distinct CDR3 sequences, 8.6% seen once, with 0.8% to 1% in the top ten. These sequences were also reported in another study, on yellow fever vaccine responses in identical twins.

Sequenced: PBMCs. These receptors all come from a woman between 18 and 29 years old in good health.

This chain joins TRBV5-1 and TRBJ2-1; 8 nucleotides align to TRBD1. The V segment lost 4 bases and the J segment 7 bases; nucleotides outside the gene matches: 10. The CDR3 extends over 15 amino acids. Looked up from germline, CDR1 is SGHRS and CDR2 is YFSETQ. The CDR3 DNA reads TGCGCCAGCAGCGGCCTGGGGACAGGTTTAAATGAGCAGTTCTTC. It yields the protein CASSGLGTGLNEQFF.

This chain connects TRBV4-3 to TRBJ2-5, with TRBD2 matching over 12 bases. Germline V gene data show CDR1 as LGHNA and CDR2 as YSLEER. There are 18 residues in the CDR3. V lost 4 bases, J lost 5 bases, and 14 bases stayed unmatched. The CDR3 is CASSRRLAGVLGAETQYF. CDR3 bases: TGCGCCAGCAGCCGTAGACTAGCGGGAGTCCTTGGCGCGGAGACCCAGTACTTC.

The table lists this clonotype with a few counts. This sequence joins TRBV9 and TRBJ2-3; D ambiguous. CDR1 is SGDLS and CDR2 is YYNGEE in the germline V gene. The CDR3 extends over 17 amino acids. V was cut by 2 bases and J by 2 bases, with 18 bases left in between. The CDR3 loop is CASSVPRQGTFTDTQYF. CDR3 sequence (DNA): TGTGCCAGCAGCGTCCCAAGACAAGGAACGTTCACAGATACGCAGTATTTT. The variable domain in full, completed from reference TRBV9 and TRBJ2-3, reads DSGVTQTPKHLITATGQRVTLRCSPRSGDLSVYWYQQSLDQGLQFLIQYYNGEERAKGNILERFSAQQFPDLHSELNLSSLELGDSALYFCASSVPRQGTFTDTQYFGPGTRLTVL.